This section outlines one T cell receptor (beta chain) sequence together with its context. These data belong to a study of blood T cell repertoires in COVID-19. The overall study: Samples came from the United States, Italy and Spain, spanning acute and convalescent COVID-19. T cells, B-cell-depleted T cells, or PBMCs provided the cDNA or gDNA that served as material.

This CDR3 region has 14 residues. Unmatched junction bases numbered 8, after V lost 5 bases and J lost 5 bases. In germline, CDR1 is SEHNR, CDR2 FQNEAQ (reference sequence). Original data processing: Researchers report that nucleated cell counts were estimated from reference gene primer amplification. TCRdb's table, derived via immunoSEQ multiplex PCR, lists solely in-frame clones and lacks some. Clone size and V and J calls were adopted from that table, with D and trimming inferred from the DNA. This table holds roughly 140,000 clones, 80% to 85% found once. The J gene is TRBJ2-5, the V gene TRBV7-9, with 7 bases fitting TRBD2. Sequenced: peripheral blood. The clonotype was recovered from a human donor in a cohort sampled during active COVID-19. Here the CDR3 DNA reads TGTGCCAGCAGCCCCAGACTAGCAGGGGAGACCCAGTACTTC. Translation gives CASSPRLAGETQYF.